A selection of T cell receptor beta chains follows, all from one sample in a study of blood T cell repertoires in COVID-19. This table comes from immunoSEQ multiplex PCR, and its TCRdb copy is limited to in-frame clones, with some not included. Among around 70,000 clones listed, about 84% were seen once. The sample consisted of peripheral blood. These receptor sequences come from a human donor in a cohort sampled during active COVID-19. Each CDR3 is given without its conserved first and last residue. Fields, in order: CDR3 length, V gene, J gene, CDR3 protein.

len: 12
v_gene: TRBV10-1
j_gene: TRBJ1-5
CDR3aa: ASIPDRGGQPQH

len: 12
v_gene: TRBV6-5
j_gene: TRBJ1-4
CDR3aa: ASSQLPTGGGLF

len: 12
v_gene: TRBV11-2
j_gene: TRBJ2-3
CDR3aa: ASSLSGYTDTQY

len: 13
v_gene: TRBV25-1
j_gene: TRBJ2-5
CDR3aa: ASSEGGTGKETQY

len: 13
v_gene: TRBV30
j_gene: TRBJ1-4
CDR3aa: ACGGAEGLGEKLF

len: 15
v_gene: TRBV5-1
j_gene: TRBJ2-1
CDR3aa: ASSRPPSGESYNEQF

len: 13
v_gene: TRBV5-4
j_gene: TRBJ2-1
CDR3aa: ASSLGRSSYNEQF

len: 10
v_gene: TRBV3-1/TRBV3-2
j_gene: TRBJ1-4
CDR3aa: ASRGQGEKLF

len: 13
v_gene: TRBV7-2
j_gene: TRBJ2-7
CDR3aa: ASSRGQGGTYEQY

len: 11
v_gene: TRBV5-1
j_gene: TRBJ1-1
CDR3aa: ASSLDRVTEAF

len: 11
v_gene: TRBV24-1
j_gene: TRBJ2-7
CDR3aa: ATSESGTYEQY

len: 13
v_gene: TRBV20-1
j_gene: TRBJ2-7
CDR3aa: SASDVGDIPYEQY

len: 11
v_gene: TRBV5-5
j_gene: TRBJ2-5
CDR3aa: ASSWAPVETQY

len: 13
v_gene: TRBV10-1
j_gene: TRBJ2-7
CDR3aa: ASSDGREGPLEQY

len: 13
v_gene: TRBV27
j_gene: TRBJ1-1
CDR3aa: ASSQTGTGVQAAF

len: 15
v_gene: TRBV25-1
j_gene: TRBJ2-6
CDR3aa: ASSEWSGDAGANVLT

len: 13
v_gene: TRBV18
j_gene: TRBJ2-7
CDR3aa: ASSTGQAASYEQY

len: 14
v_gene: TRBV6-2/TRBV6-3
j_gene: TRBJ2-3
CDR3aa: ASSRPGTSGANTQY

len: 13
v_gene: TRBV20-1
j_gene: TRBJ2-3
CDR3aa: SASTPIAGADTQY

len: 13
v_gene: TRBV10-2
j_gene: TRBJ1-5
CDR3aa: ASSPGQGFNQPQH

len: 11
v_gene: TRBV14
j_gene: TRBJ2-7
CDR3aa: ASSQDRANEQY

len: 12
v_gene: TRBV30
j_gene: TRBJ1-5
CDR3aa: AWSSGQGNQPQH

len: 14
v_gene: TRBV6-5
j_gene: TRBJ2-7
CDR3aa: ASSYSSGRGAYEQY

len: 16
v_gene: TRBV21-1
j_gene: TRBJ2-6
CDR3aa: ASSKLGTSGTGANVLT

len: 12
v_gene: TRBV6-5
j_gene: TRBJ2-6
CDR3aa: ASGRGSGANVLT

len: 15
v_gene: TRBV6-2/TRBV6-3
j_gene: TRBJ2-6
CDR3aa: ASSSRQGQGGANVLT

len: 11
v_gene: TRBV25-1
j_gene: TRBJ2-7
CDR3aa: ASSEPGLYEQY

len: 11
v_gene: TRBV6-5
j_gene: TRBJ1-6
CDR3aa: ASSGTGVSPLH

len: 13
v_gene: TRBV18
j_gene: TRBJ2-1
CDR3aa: ASSPGLAGVGEQF

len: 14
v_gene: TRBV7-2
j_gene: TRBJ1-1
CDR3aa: ASSLVVGQPNTEAF

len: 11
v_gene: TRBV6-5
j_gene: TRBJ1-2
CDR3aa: ASSYTGDYGYT

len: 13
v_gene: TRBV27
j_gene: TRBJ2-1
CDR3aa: ASSLSGRSSYEQF

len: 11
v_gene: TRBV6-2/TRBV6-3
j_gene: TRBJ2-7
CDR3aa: ASSFRGRGEQY

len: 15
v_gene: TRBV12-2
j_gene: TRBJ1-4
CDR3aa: ASRSSSSRETNEKLF

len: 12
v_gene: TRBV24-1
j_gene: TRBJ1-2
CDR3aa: ATSDPTRNYGYT

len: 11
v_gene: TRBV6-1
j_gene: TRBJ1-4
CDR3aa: ASSEASGTDRS

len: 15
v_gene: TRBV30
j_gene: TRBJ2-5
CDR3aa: AWSDRPGTAFWETQY

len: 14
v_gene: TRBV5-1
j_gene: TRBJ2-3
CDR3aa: ASSEARGGRTDTQY

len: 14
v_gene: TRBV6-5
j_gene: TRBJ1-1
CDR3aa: ASSYQDPDRATEAF

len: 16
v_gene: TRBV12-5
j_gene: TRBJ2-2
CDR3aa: ASGFRTLPVPNTGELF

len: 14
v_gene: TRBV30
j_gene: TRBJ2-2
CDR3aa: AWSVRDRGLAGELF

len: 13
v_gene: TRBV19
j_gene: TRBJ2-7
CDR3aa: ASTAGGTRLTEQY

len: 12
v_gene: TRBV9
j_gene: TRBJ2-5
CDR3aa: ASAPDTGAETQY

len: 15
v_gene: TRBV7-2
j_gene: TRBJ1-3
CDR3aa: ASSPPGQGHSGNTIY

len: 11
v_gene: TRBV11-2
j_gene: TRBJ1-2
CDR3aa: ASRGQVEGGYT

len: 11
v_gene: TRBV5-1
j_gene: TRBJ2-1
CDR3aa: ASSWKAELEQF

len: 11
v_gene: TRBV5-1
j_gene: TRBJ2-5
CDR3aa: ASSSRVAETQY

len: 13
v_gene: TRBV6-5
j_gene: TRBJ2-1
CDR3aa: ASSGTSRGTNEQF

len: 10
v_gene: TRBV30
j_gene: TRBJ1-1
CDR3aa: AWDRAKTEAF

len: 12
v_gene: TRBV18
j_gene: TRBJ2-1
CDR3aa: ASSPRLIGDEQF

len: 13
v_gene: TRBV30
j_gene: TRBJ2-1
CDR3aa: AWALGGRASNEQF

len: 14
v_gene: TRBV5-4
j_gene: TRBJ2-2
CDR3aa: ASSQGLIANTGELF

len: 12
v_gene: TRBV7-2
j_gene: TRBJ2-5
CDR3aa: ASSLDRGAETQY

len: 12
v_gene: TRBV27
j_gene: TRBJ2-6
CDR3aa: ASSLSTGANVLT

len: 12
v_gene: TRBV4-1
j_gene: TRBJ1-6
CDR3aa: ASSPGMYNSPLH